The 20 T cell receptor beta chains presented below share a single source sample, sequenced in a study of blood T cells in healthy people across ages. Combining a sample-barcoded 5' primer with a J-beta primer mix, a second PCR ran for 7 to 11 cycles. TCRdb redid the calling of the 5' RACE reads with MiXCR, one entry per CDR3 protein. The sample carries roughly 1.7 million distinct CDR3 sequences, approximately 32% recorded once. Material for sequencing was blood. The origin of the receptors is a woman aged 30 to 39 in good health.

The chain combines TRBV2 with TRBJ2-1, with unresolved D. V was shortened by 8 bases and J by 9 bases, with 14 bases between the two germline ends. In germline, CDR1 is SNHLY, CDR2 FYNNEI. This CDR3 is built from 12 residues. The CDR3 here is CASGQRMVEQFF. The CDR3 DNA reads as TGTGCCAGCGGGCAGCGAATGGTTGAGCAGTTCTTC. The entire variable domain, with the rest obtained from reference TRBV2 and TRBJ2-1, is as follows: EPEVTQTPSHQVTQMGQEVILRCVPISNHLYFYWYRQILGQKVEFLVSFYNNEISEKSEIFDDQFSVERPDGSNFTLKIRSTKLEDSAMYFCASGQRMVEQFFGPGTRLTVL.

This clonotype has just a few counts. The V call is TRBV5-1, the J call TRBJ2-7; D remains ambiguous. CDR3 length: 15 amino acids. The V gene lost 0 bases and the J gene lost 0 bases, with 10 bases spanning the gap. Germline V CDR1 and CDR2: SGHRS, YFSETQ. The CDR3 is CASSLGLESSYEQYF. The CDR3 coding sequence is TGCGCCAGCAGCTTGGGGCTTGAGAGCTCCTACGAGCAGTACTTC.

This rearrangement joins TRBV7-9 to TRBJ1-5, with TRBD1 matching over 9 bases. This CDR3 comprises 17 residues. Germline V gene lookup returns CDR1 SEHNR and CDR2 FQNEAQ (reference sequence). The J segment lost 1 base and the V segment lost 1 base, leaving 5 bases of the junction unmatched. The CDR3 DNA is TGTGCCAGCAGCTTAGGAACCGGGACAGGGAGCAATCAGCCCCAGCATTTT. Protein: CASSLGTGTGSNQPQHF.

The chain uses TRBV11-2 and TRBJ1-2; D is unclear. The CDR3 is 13 residues long. The V end lost 7 bases, the J end lost 4 bases, and 13 bases lay between the germline ends. Per germline, CDR1 SGHAT and CDR2 FQNNGV. The CDR3, as DNA: TGTGCCAGCACCACTGACGGTTTCTATGGCTACACCTTC. It codes for CASTTDGFYGYTF. Together with reference TRBV11-2 and TRBJ1-2, the CDR3 gives the full variable domain: EAGVAQSPRYKIIEKRQSVAFWCNPISGHATLYWYQQILGQGPKLLIQFQNNGVVDDSQLPKDRFSAERLKGVDSTLKIQPAKLEDSAVYLCASTTDGFYGYTFGSGTRLTVV.

V is TRBV12-3 or TRBV12-4 and J is TRBJ2-7, with a tentative D call TRBD1 (5 bases). The CDR3 consists of 11 residues. V was cut by 5 bases and J by 6 bases, with 8 bases left in between. CDR3 sequence reads: CASSIGVEQYF. CDR3 nucleotide sequence: TGTGCCAGCAGTATAGGGGTCGAGCAGTACTTC.

The rearrangement links TRBV3-1 to TRBJ2-1, with D possibly TRBD2 on 6 matching bases. The germline gives CDR1 LGHDT, CDR2 YNNKEL (reference sequence). The ends were cut back, 0 bases at V and 3 bases at J, with 15 bases in the middle. The CDR3 loop spans 17 amino acids. This chain's CDR3 is CASSQDTTGGNYNEQFF. The DNA of the CDR3 is TGTGCCAGCAGCCAAGATACTACCGGCGGGAACTACAATGAGCAGTTCTTC.

The gene calls are TRBV20-1 and TRBJ2-3, with 11 bases fitting TRBD2. CDR3 length: 17 amino acids. Germline trimming cut 5 bases from V and 2 bases from J; bases unmatched to any gene: 12. Germline lookup yields CDR1 DFQATT and CDR2 SNEGSKA (reference sequence). CDR3 in amino acids: CSAHSGGAEGLTDTQYF. CDR3 sequence (DNA): TGCAGTGCTCATAGCGGGGGGGCCGAGGGTCTCACAGATACGCAGTATTTT.

This clonotype was counted between two and nine times. The chain recombines TRBV4-1 with TRBJ2-1; D is perhaps TRBD2 (5 bases). V was cut by 4 bases and J by 12 bases, with 13 bases left in between. Germline assignment: CDR1 MGHRA and CDR2 YSYEKL. This CDR3 is 12 amino acids long. This CDR3 reads CASSRTRERQFF. The CDR3 DNA is TGCGCCAGCAGCCGGACTCGTGAAAGGCAGTTCTTC.

This clonotype was seen just once. The CDR3 protein is CASRGLAGVFSYEQYF. The DNA for the CDR3 is TGTGCCAGCAGAGGGCTAGCGGGAGTTTTTAGCTACGAGCAGTACTTC. The J gene is TRBJ2-4, the V gene TRBV7-9, with 10 bases that match TRBD2. The DNA end favors TRBJ2-7, so the J call may be wrong. The CDR3 is 16 amino acids. In germline, CDR1 is SEHNR, CDR2 FQNEAQ (reference sequence).

CDR3 loop: CASSPDRGTEQYF. The CDR3 coding sequence is TGTGCCAGCAGTCCCGACAGGGGTACTGAGCAGTACTTC. The chain is built from TRBV27 and TRBJ2-7, with TRBD1 matching 8 bases. With 5 bases clipped from V and 7 bases from J, the junction kept 7 bases outside the gene matches. Germline V CDR1 and CDR2: MNHEY, SMNVEV (reference sequence). The CDR3 has 13 residues.

Details on this clonotype: One end of the junction is discordant with germline, which a read error may explain. This chain uses TRBV9 with TRBJ2-1; the D gene is possibly TRBD2 (5 bases). From germline, CDR1 is SGDLS and CDR2 YYNGEE. This CDR3 region has 13 residues. In DNA, the CDR3 is TGTGCCAACAGCGGCAGCTCCTACAATGAGCAGTTCTTC. Translation gives CANSGSSYNEQFF.

The chain employs TRBV20-1 and TRBJ1-6, with D hard to call. V lost 3 bases, J lost 5 bases, and 14 bases lay in between. There are 15 residues in the CDR3. Per the germline V gene, CDR1 is DFQATT and CDR2 is SNEGSKA (reference sequence). The CDR3 DNA sequence: TGCAGTGCTAGGATTAAACACAATGATAATTCACCCCTCCACTTT. This sequence encodes CSARIKHNDNSPLHF.

This clonotype was counted a few times. The chain joins TRBV13 to TRBJ2-1; 7 bases map to TRBD2. V trimming: 0 bases; J trimming: 7 bases; junction bases outside the gene matches: 12. Germline V gene data show CDR1 as PRHDT and CDR2 as FYEKMQ (reference sequence). The CDR3 covers 17 residues. The CDR3 DNA reads TGTGCCAGCAGCTTAGGGGGACTACTTGGGTCCCAGAATGAGCAGTTCTTC. It yields the protein CASSLGGLLGSQNEQFF.

This chain uses TRBV28 with TRBJ1-6; 7 bases line up with TRBD1. The germline V gene has CDR1 MDHEN and CDR2 SYDVKM. V lost 5 bases to trimming and J lost 4 bases; unmatched junction nucleotides: 8. The CDR3 is made up of 16 amino acids. CDR3 region: CASSHRGSSYNSPLHF. CDR3 DNA: TGTGCCAGCAGTCACAGGGGAAGCTCTTATAATTCACCCCTCCACTTT.

This chain connects TRBV3-1 to TRBJ1-2; D possibly corresponds to TRBD1 (5 bases). V was trimmed by 3 bases and J by 4 bases, leaving 12 bases between them. The CDR3 extends over 14 amino acids. From germline, CDR1 is LGHDT and CDR2 YNNKEL (reference sequence). The CDR3, as DNA: TGTGCCAGCAGCCAGACCGAGGGACCCTATGGCTACACCTTC. Translation gives CASSQTEGPYGYTF.

The V gene is TRBV7-7, the J gene TRBJ1-5; perhaps TRBD1 as D (5 bases). V was trimmed by 2 bases and J by 5 bases, leaving 22 bases between them. CDR3 length: 18 residues. Germline V gene sequence: CDR1 SSHAT, CDR2 FNYEAQ (reference sequence). The CDR3 nucleotides are TGTGCCAGCAGCTTAATAGGGGATAGGAACTTCAAGGATCAGCCCCAGCATTTT. Its protein product is CASSLIGDRNFKDQPQHF.

The J gene is TRBJ1-3, the V gene TRBV6-5; 8 bases line up with TRBD1. Per germline, CDR1 MNHEY and CDR2 SVGAGI. V trimming: 5 bases; J trimming: 4 bases; junction bases outside the gene matches: 10. The CDR3 runs 16 residues. In DNA, the CDR3 is TGTGCCAGCAGTAACTTAGGACAGGGATCAGGAAACACCATATATTTT. This encodes CASSNLGQGSGNTIYF.

The sample holds a few counts of this clonotype. This rearrangement joins TRBV7-2 to TRBJ2-1, with 9 bases fitting TRBD2. The CDR3 covers 17 residues. Germline CDR1 SGHTA, CDR2 FQGNSA. V gave up 5 bases and J gave up 3 bases; unmatched junction bases: 11. CDR3 in amino acids: CASSPRLADVIYNEQFF. CDR3 coding DNA: TGTGCCAGCAGCCCAAGACTAGCGGACGTAATCTACAATGAGCAGTTCTTC.

The chain combines TRBV10-3 with TRBJ2-1; the D is unclear. The CDR3 loop spans 12 amino acids. Trimming cost V 10 bases and J 8 bases, with 15 bases left between them. Germline CDR1 ENHRY, CDR2 SYGVKD. CDR3 sequence reads: CATAGDSDEQFF. Written as DNA, the CDR3 is TGTGCCACCGCCGGTGACTCCGATGAGCAGTTCTTC.

V is TRBV20-1 and J is TRBJ2-1, with D maybe TRBD2 (6 bases). V lost 7 bases and J 5 bases, leaving 18 bases between the germline ends. The CDR3 is 14 residues long. The germline gives CDR1 DFQATT, CDR2 SNEGSKA (reference sequence). CDR3 nucleotides: TGCAGTGTGGAGGGCTTCTCTTCCCACAATGAGCAGTTCTTC. The encoded protein is CSVEGFSSHNEQFF.